This T cell receptor beta chain is drawn from a study of shared clonotypes between healthy human individuals. In the case of this clone: The antigen remains unidentified.

The data were produced by immunoSEQ multiplex PCR, yet TCRdb's version contains in-frame clones alone and is incomplete. Of approximately 2.5 million clones in the sample, around nine tenths were seen once. Points from the study as a whole: Sharing across a handful of donors was seen in 4% to 5% of naive CD4 clonotypes.

Trimming removed 1 base from V and 3 bases from J, with 8 bases in between. CDR3 length equals 13 residues. The V gene's germline CDR1 is SGHRS and CDR2 YFSETQ. The rearrangement uses TRBV5-1 and TRBJ2-7; the D gene is possibly TRBD1 (6 bases). Sequencing input: naive CD4+ T cells sorted from blood. The subset denotes: CD45RA+ positively selected. The source is a man between 18 and 29 years old in good health. In DNA form, the CDR3 reads TGCGCCAGCAGCTTGACAGGGATCTACGAGCAGTACTTC. It specifies CASSLTGIYEQYF.